Below, 2 T cell receptor beta chains from the same sample are listed, as sequenced in a study of control samples from healthy donors and cancer patients. The method was immunoSEQ multiplex PCR; TCRdb's version includes in-frame clones alone and lacks a portion of them. The sample consists of about 150,000 clones, around 90% of them appearing once. Sequencing was performed on blood. These receptors all come from a man between 18 and 29 years old in good health.

V usage is TRBV11-2 and J usage is TRBJ2-7; the D call may be TRBD1 or TRBD2 (6 bases each). This CDR3 is built from 15 residues. With 1 base removed from V and 5 bases from J, the gap between germline ends came to 15 bases. Looked up from germline, CDR1 is SGHAT and CDR2 is FQNNGV. CDR3 nucleotide sequence: TGTGCCAGCAGCTTAGTCGGTAGGGGGGAGGACGAGCAGTACTTC. This sequence encodes CASSLVGRGEDEQYF.

The chain employs TRBV4-3 and TRBJ2-7; D is possibly TRBD1 (5 bases). This CDR3 is built from 14 residues. V was shortened by 0 bases and J by 2 bases, with 8 bases between the two germline ends. From germline, CDR1 is LGHNA and CDR2 YSLEER. The CDR3 reads CASSQDIRAYEQYF. CDR3 bases: TGCGCCAGCAGCCAAGATATCAGGGCCTACGAGCAGTACTTC.